Presented here are 23 T cell receptor beta chains from one specimen sequenced in a study of T cells in Graves' hyperthyroidism and ophthalmopathy. RNA transcripts served as the template for amplifying TCR beta CDR3 regions. An initial round of RT-PCR targeting the TCR CDR3 relied on the HTBI primer set. MiXCR, run by TCRdb on the multiplex PCR reads, gives a single entry per CDR3 protein. The sample lists about 500,000 distinct CDR3 sequences; about 15% were seen once. Source material: blood. Every receptor here comes from a woman aged 18-29 years with Graves' ophthalmopathy.

The chain employs TRBV12-3 or TRBV12-4 and TRBJ2-7; TRBD1 matches at 7 bases. This CDR3 is built from 17 residues. The trim removed 5 bases at V and 4 bases at J, leaving 17 bases unmatched. The CDR3 reads CASSLWQGTAIGYEQYF. The CDR3 DNA is TGTGCCAGCAGTCTATGGCAGGGGACAGCGATTGGTTACGAGCAGTACTTC.

This clonotype was observed a few times. The junction shows a germline mismatch at one end, possibly a read error. The chain has TRBV6-1 and TRBJ2-1; 9 nucleotides align to TRBD1. The CDR3 is made up of 12 amino acids. Germline V lookup: CDR1 MNHNS, CDR2 SASEGT. CDR3 sequence reads: CASSATPGQGLF. The CDR3 DNA reads as TGTGCCAGCAGTGCAACACCGGGACAGGGCCTCTTC.

Many counts were recorded for this clonotype. The rearrangement links TRBV27 to TRBJ2-7, with D possibly matching TRBD1 (6 bases). The CDR3 spans 14 residues. The ends were cut back, 5 bases at V and 7 bases at J, with 18 bases in the middle. Germline V lookup: CDR1 MNHEY, CDR2 SMNVEV (reference sequence). CDR3 residues: CASSIQGIAGEQYF. In nucleotides, the CDR3 is TGTGCCAGCAGTATCCAGGGGATCGCGGGTGAGCAGTACTTC.

This clonotype was recorded a few times. The chain recombines TRBV20-1 with TRBJ2-1, with D perhaps TRBD2 (5 bases). This CDR3 has 13 residues. From germline, CDR1 is DFQATT and CDR2 SNEGSKA (reference sequence). Trimming removed 3 bases at V and 4 bases at J, with 10 bases between. The CDR3 DNA reads TGCAGTGCTAGGCGGGCCCATTACAATGAGCAGTTCTTC. It yields the protein CSARRAHYNEQFF.

The table lists this clonotype with many counts. The chain recombines TRBV7-9 with TRBJ2-5; unclear D gene. The V end was cut by 11 bases, the J end by 0 bases, with 10 bases between. The CDR3 is 12 residues long. Per germline, CDR1 SEHNR and CDR2 FQNEAQ (reference sequence). This CDR3 reads CAVPADQETQYF. CDR3 nucleotide sequence: TGTGCCGTTCCGGCAGACCAAGAGACCCAGTACTTC.

Only one count was recorded for this clonotype. Possible read error: a much larger clone is one base away. The chain carries TRBV7-9 and TRBJ1-1, with D hard to call. The germline V and J ends were trimmed by 3 bases and 3 bases, with 11 bases remaining between them. Per the germline V gene, CDR1 is SEHNR and CDR2 is FQNEAQ (reference sequence). CDR3 size: 14 residues. CDR3 DNA sequence: TGTGCCAGCAGCTTTGTGAGTATGGACACTGAAGCTTTCTTT. Translation: CASSFVSMDTEAFF.

This clonotype was seen ten or more times. The chain has TRBV6-2 or TRBV6-3 and TRBJ2-4; unclear D gene. With 0 bases removed from V and 6 bases from J, the gap between germline ends came to 12 bases. CDR3 size: 15 residues. Germline V lookup: CDR1 MNHEY, CDR2 SVGEGT. CDR3 sequence: CASSYSFGSLNIQYF. The CDR3 region has the DNA TGTGCCAGCAGTTACTCGTTTGGCAGCCTAAACATTCAGTACTTC.

The chain couples TRBV6-5 to TRBJ2-1; D is tentatively TRBD1 or TRBD2 (6 bases each). Germline CDR1 is MNHEY and CDR2 is SVGAGI. The CDR3 runs 17 residues. Trimming took off 2 bases at V and 8 bases at J, with 22 bases between the two ends. CDR3 loop: CASSYAAWGAMGDEQFF. The CDR3 DNA sequence: TGTGCCAGCAGTTACGCGGCGTGGGGGGCAATGGGCGATGAGCAGTTCTTC.

The V and J genes are TRBV7-9 and TRBJ2-2; D might be TRBD1 (6 bases). With 6 bases removed from V and 7 bases from J, the gap between germline ends came to 18 bases. The CDR3 spans 15 residues. From germline, CDR1 is SEHNR and CDR2 FQNEAQ (reference sequence). The CDR3 region has the DNA TGTGCCAGCAGACGATCCAACAGGGACGGCGGGGAGCTGTTTTTT. Residues: CASRRSNRDGGELFF.

In its sample, this clonotype was seen many times. The chain carries TRBV5-1 and TRBJ2-3, with D possibly TRBD2 on 6 matching bases. V lost 4 bases, J lost 2 bases, and 14 bases lay in between. Germline CDR1 reads SGHRS; CDR2 reads YFSETQ. The CDR3 covers 15 residues. The DNA for the CDR3 is TGCGCCAGCAGCCGGGACGGGAGTTCCACAGATACGCAGTATTTT. This gives the protein CASSRDGSSTDTQYF.

CDR3 in DNA: TGTGCCAGCAGCCCCCCGGGGGGTTATAGTGAGCAGTTCTTC. Its translation is CASSPPGGYSEQFF. The rearrangement links TRBV12-3 or TRBV12-4 to TRBJ2-1, with 7 bases lining up with TRBD2. The length of the CDR3 is 14 residues. J gave up 9 bases and V 6 bases, and 11 bases lay outside the gene matches.

CDR3 region: CATKRDVDNEQFF. CDR3 DNA sequence: TGTGCCACGAAGCGGGATGTTGACAATGAGCAGTTCTTC. The V gene is TRBV19, the J gene TRBJ2-1, with 7 bases lining up with TRBD2. This CDR3 has 13 amino acids. The V segment lost 10 bases and the J segment 5 bases; nucleotides outside the gene matches: 8. The V gene's germline CDR1 is LNHDA and CDR2 SQIVND (reference sequence).

With respect to this clonotype: A much larger clone lies a single base off, so this may be a read error. The chain uses TRBV27 and TRBJ2-7; possible D gene TRBD2, 5 bases. V was trimmed by 0 bases and J by 7 bases, leaving 16 bases between them. This CDR3 is 15 amino acids long. From germline, CDR1 is MNHEY and CDR2 SMNVEV (reference sequence). CDR3 residues: CASSLSGSGFHEQYF. The CDR3 DNA is TGTGCCAGCAGTTTATCGGGGAGTGGGTTCCATGAGCAGTACTTC.

The CDR3 here is CSVPGQGNGNTIYF. CDR3 bases: TGCAGCGTCCCCGGACAGGGGAATGGAAACACCATATATTTT. This sequence joins TRBV29-1 and TRBJ1-3; 9 bases line up with TRBD1. This CDR3 has 14 residues. Trimming took 6 bases from V and 3 from J; bases not matched to a gene: 6. Germline V gives CDR1 SQVTM, CDR2 ANQGSEA. The full variable domain, rest sourced from reference TRBV29-1 and TRBJ1-3, is SAVISQKPSRDICQRGTSLTIQCQVDSQVTMMFWYRQQPGQSLTLIATANQGSEATYESGFVIDKFPISRPNLTFSTLTVSNMSPEDSSIYLCSVPGQGNGNTIYFGEGSWLTVV.

Points on this clonotype: This may arise from a read error, as a much more abundant clone is one base away. The chain recombines TRBV4-3 with TRBJ2-1; 9 bases agree with TRBD2. Germline V CDR1 and CDR2: LGHNA, YSLEER. There are 15 residues in the CDR3. The CDR3 protein is CASGQGGRAGNEQFF. As DNA, the CDR3 is TGCGCCAGCGGCCAGGGCGGGAGGGCTGGCAATGAGCAGTTCTTC.

This chain uses TRBV5-6 with TRBJ2-1, with no clear D. Trimming took off 2 bases at V and 5 bases at J, with 11 bases between the two ends. CDR3 length: 14 amino acids. The germline gives CDR1 SGHDT, CDR2 YYEEEE. The CDR3 protein is CASSFPRLDNEQFF. CDR3 sequence (DNA): TGTGCCAGCAGCTTTCCGCGGCTAGACAATGAGCAGTTCTTC.

The gene calls are TRBV5-1 and TRBJ2-7; no clear D gene. The V end lost 4 bases, the J end lost 3 bases, and 11 bases lay between the germline ends. The CDR3 is 13 residues long. Germline lookup yields CDR1 SGHRS and CDR2 YFSETQ. CDR3 amino acids: CASSPPRIYEQYF. The CDR3 nucleotides are TGCGCCAGCAGCCCGCCGCGGATCTACGAGCAGTACTTC.

This clonotype has a count of ten or more. V gene TRBV7-8 combines with J gene TRBJ1-6; D is uncertain. From germline, CDR1 is SGHVS and CDR2 FQNEAQ. The CDR3 sequence is 15 residues long. The ends were cut back, 5 bases at V and 9 bases at J, with 17 bases in the middle. CDR3 in amino acids: CASSPQSRLSSPLHF. In DNA form, the CDR3 reads TGTGCCAGCAGCCCGCAATCACGATTGAGTTCACCCCTCCACTTT.

The chain links TRBV5-1 to TRBJ2-1; 16 bases are a match to TRBD2. This CDR3 region has 19 residues. V lost 1 base, J lost 3 bases, and 7 bases stayed unmatched. Germline V gene sequence: CDR1 SGHRS, CDR2 YFSETQ. The CDR3 protein is CASSLLGTSGGVLYNEQFF. For the CDR3, the DNA is TGCGCCAGCAGCTTGTTAGGGACTAGCGGGGGGGTTCTCTACAATGAGCAGTTCTTC.

The chain couples TRBV4-1 to TRBJ2-7, with a tentative D call TRBD2 (6 bases). The CDR3 covers 14 residues. V shed 0 bases and J shed 5 bases, with 11 bases lying between them. CDR1 and CDR2 (germline): MGHRA, YSYEKL. The CDR3: CASSQEGGGDEQYF. The CDR3 nucleotides are TGCGCCAGCAGCCAAGAAGGTGGCGGGGACGAGCAGTACTTC.

On this clonotype itself: Just one base apart from a much larger clone, this may be a read error. V and J are TRBV30 and TRBJ2-1; maybe TRBD2 (7 bases). The ends were cut back, 3 bases at V and 13 bases at J, with 19 bases in the middle. This CDR3 region has 13 residues. CDR1 and CDR2 from the germline V gene are GTSNPN and SVGIG (reference sequence). CDR3 bases: TGTGCCTGGAGGGCGGGGGCTCGGTCGGGACAGTTCTTC. Protein product: CAWRAGARSGQFF.

This clonotype has ten or more counts. The chain uses TRBV7-2 and TRBJ2-3; 7 nucleotides agree with TRBD2. Germline V gives CDR1 SGHTA, CDR2 FQGNSA. The CDR3 spans 16 residues. Trimming took 2 bases from V and 0 from J; bases not matched to a gene: 5. The CDR3 sequence: CASSLWERGSTDTQYF. The CDR3 DNA reads as TGTGCCAGCAGCTTATGGGAGCGGGGAAGCACAGATACGCAGTATTTT.

This clonotype was observed many times. The chain has TRBV18 and TRBJ1-1, with D unclear. The germline CDR1 and CDR2 sequences are KGHSH and LQKENI. V lost 1 base, J lost 3 bases, and 9 bases lay in between. The CDR3 loop spans 14 amino acids. CDR3: CASSPRVSDTEAFF. Written as DNA, the CDR3 is TGTGCCAGCTCACCACGGGTATCAGACACTGAAGCTTTCTTT.